This T cell receptor (beta chain) was recovered during a study of blood T cell repertoires in COVID-19. Repertoires were generated with immunoSEQ multiplex PCR, while TCRdb's copy carries only in-frame clones and drops some. The sample contains 250,000 to 300,000 clones, roughly 91% of which appear only once. In germline, CDR1 is SGHRS, CDR2 YFSETQ. CDR3 length equals 15 residues. The ends were cut back, 6 bases at V and 5 bases at J, with 17 bases in the middle. The chain is built from TRBV5-1 and TRBJ2-2; a possible D gene is TRBD1 (6 bases). The TCR sequence derives from a woman between 40 and 55 years old with acute COVID-19. Sequenced material: PBMCs or T cells enriched from blood (not recorded which). The DNA for the CDR3 is TGCGCCAGCACGTATGGTAATAGGGGGACCGGGGAGCTGTTTTTT. Protein: CASTYGNRGTGELFF. Full variable domain (rest looked up from reference TRBV5-1 and TRBJ2-2): KAGVTQTPRYLIKTRGQQVTLSCSPISGHRSVSWYQQTPGQGLQFLFEYFSETQRNKGNFPGRFSGRQFSNSRSEMNVSTLELGDSALYLCASTYGNRGTGELFFGEGSRLTVL.